The source of this TCR beta chain is a study of breast tumors, draining lymph nodes, adjacent tissues. Samples came from axillary lymph nodes draining the breast cancer. TCRdb fed the multiplex PCR reads into MiXCR, producing one record per CDR3 protein. This sample has approximately 170,000 distinct CDR3 sequences, with approximately 30% found just once. Findings and caveats of the study: Compared with lymph nodes, tumors were less diverse; compared with nontumor tissue, more. Data fit most tumor T cells coming from lymph node, expanding in tumor.

There are many counts of this clonotype. The antigen remains undetermined. Germline V lookup: CDR1 LGHNA, CDR2 YNFKEQ. CDR3 length: 16 residues. V was pared by 0 bases and J by 2 bases, with 4 bases of the junction left unmatched. The chain combines TRBV4-2 with TRBJ2-1; 7 positions match TRBD1. The sequenced sample was axillary lymph node tissue. The sequence came from a female donor with breast cancer. Some clones in this sample may be carry-over from other donors' samples. Here the CDR3 DNA reads TGTGCCAGCAGCCAAGATTGGCAGGGGGCCTACAATGAGCAGTTCTTC. Translation gives CASSQDWQGAYNEQFF.